This T cell receptor beta chain derives from a study of Ad26.COV2.S vaccination and SARS-CoV-2 variants. Assay: immunoSEQ multiplex PCR; the TCRdb copy retains only in-frame clones and omits some. The top ten clones hold 4% to 6% of a sample with over 110,000 clones, 86% of them seen once. Germline assignment: CDR1 MDHEN and CDR2 SYDVKM. The CDR3 is made up of 13 amino acids. The V and J ends lost 6 bases and 4 bases, in that order; junction bases with no gene match: 5. The TCR comes from a human donor who had recovered from COVID-19. The material was peripheral blood, obtained after recovery from COVID-19. The chain joins TRBV28 to TRBJ2-5; 7 bases fit TRBD1. The CDR3 region has the DNA TGTGCCAGCAGCCCCCCAGGGGGAGAGACCCAGTACTTC. Its protein is CASSPPGGETQYF.